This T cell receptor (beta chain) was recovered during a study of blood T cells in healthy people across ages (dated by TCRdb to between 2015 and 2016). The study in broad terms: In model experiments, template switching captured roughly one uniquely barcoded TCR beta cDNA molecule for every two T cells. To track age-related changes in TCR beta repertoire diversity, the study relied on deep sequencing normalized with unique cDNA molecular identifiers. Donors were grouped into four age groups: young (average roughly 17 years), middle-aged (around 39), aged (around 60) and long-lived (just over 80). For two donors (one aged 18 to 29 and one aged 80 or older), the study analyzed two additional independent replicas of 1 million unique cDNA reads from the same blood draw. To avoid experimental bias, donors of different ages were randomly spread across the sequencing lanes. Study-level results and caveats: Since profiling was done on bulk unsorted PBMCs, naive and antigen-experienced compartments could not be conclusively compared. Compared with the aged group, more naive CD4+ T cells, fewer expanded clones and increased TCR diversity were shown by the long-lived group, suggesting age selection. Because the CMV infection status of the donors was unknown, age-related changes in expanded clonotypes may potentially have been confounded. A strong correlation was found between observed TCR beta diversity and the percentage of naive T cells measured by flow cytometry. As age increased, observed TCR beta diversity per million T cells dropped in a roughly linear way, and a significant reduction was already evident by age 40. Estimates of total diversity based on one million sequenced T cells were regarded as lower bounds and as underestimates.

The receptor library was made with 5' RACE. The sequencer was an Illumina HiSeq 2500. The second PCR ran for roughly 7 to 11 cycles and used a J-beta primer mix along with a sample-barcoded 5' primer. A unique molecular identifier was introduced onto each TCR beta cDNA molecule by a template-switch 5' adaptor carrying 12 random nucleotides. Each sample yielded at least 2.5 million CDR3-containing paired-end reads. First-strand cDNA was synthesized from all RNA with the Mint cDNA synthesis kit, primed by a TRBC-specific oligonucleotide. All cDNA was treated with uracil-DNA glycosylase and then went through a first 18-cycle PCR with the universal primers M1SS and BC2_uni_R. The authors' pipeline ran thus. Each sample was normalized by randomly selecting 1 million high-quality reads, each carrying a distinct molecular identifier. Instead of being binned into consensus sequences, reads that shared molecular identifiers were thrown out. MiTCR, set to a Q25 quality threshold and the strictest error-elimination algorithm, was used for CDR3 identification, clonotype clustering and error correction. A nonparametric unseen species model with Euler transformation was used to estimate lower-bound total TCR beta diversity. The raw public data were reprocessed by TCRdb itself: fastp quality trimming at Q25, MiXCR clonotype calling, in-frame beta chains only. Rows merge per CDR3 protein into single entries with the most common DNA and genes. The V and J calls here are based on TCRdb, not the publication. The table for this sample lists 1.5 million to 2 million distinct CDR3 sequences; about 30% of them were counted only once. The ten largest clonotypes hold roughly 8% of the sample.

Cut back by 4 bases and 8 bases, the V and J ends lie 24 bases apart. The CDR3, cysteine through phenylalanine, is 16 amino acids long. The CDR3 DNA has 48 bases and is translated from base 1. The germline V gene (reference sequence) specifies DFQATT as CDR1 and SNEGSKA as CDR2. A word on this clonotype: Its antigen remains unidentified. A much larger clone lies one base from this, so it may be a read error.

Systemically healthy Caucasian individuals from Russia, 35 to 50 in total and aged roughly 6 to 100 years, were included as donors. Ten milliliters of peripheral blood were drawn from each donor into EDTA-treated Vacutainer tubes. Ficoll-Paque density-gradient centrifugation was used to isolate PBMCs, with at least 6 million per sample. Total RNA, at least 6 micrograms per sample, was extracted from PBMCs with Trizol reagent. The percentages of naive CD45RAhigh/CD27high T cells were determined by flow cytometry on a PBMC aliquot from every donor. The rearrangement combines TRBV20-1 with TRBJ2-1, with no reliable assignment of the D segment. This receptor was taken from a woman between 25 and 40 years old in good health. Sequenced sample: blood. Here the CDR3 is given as CSAIPATAGTMDEQFF. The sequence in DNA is TGCAGTGCTATCCCTGCGACTGCTGGAACCATGGATGAGCAGTTCTTC.